This T cell receptor beta chain was sequenced in a study of T cell clonotyping in hematopoietic cell transplantation. Study at large: Recipient samples before transplant were obtained post-cytoreduction. Study results and caveats: No sorting was done, leaving CD4 and CD8 contributions mixed. Recipient TCR diversity dropped after transplant; expanded clonotypes rose from day 30 to 180.

The protocol was immunoSEQ multiplex PCR, while the TCRdb copy is restricted to in-frame clones and leaves out a portion. The profile covers tens of thousands of clones, with 65% to 90% appearing a single time and 24% taken by the ten largest. Germline V CDR1 and CDR2: MNHNS, SASEGT. V lost 10 bases to trimming and J lost 1 base, with 13 bases between them. The CDR3 loop spans 14 amino acids. Regarding time point: recipient sample about 28 days before transplant, after cytoreduction. Samples: about 28 days before transplant, then days 30, 100 and 180 after. This clone is medium-sized. As yet, its antigen is unknown.

The chain links TRBV6-1 to TRBJ2-2; unclear D gene. The material was peripheral blood mononuclear cells, obtained before stem cell transplant. The TCR sequence derives from an older woman with acute myeloid leukemia. Some clones in this sample may be carry-over from other donors' samples. CDR3 sequence: CATSPGQNTGELFF. The CDR3 DNA reads TGTGCCACCTCCCCTGGGCAGAACACCGGGGAGCTGTTTTTT.